These T cell receptor beta chains were read from a single sample in a study of blood T cells in healthy people across ages. Each CDR3 protein is one row after TCRdb ran MiXCR on the 5' RACE reads. Of 1,500,000 or so distinct CDR3 sequences in the sample, 35% to 45% were seen once. Input material: blood. All receptors derive from a woman younger than 35 in good health. Each CDR3 is given without its conserved first and last residue. Expanded clones get a size class; other rows say once, few or many, or leave the size out.

TRBV29-1 | 11 | . | SVAGLWNTEAF
TRBV7-2 | 12 | . | ASSRPLTSRELF
TRBV7-9 | 11 | . | ASSISVNTEAF
TRBV7-9 | 13 | few | ASSPFGGVRGGYT
TRBV7-8 | 11 | . | ASSFNIIYGYT
TRBV11-1 | 12 | . | ASSSERVGHEQF
TRBV7-9 | 13 | few | ASSPSGRIDGTQY
TRBV20-1 | 13 | . | SAIGQRIAKNIQY
TRBV20-1 | 10 | . | SVQPRGTEAF
TRBV7-9 | 14 | once | ASHPLGGAGGREQY
TRBV7-2 | 16 | . | ASRTKGLAGPSTDTQY
TRBV6-6 | 14 | once | ASSHSQEGGNQPQH
TRBV11-2 | 12 | . | ASSMDRVSETQY
TRBV2 | 13 | . | ASSAPGLREETQY
TRBV9 | 12 | once | ASSVGGWPRTQY